This T cell receptor (beta chain) derives from a study of T cell responses to AZD1222 COVID-19 vaccine. The protocol was immunoSEQ multiplex PCR, while the TCRdb copy is restricted to in-frame clones and leaves out a portion. The sample lists 60,000 to 85,000 clones; roughly 84% were seen once. Doses given second, at about 4 or about 12 weeks, were pooled. Study-level points and caveats: Clonal diversity was possibly underestimated, and the donors were mostly white British, with more females.

For this clone: As yet, its antigen is unknown.

Per germline, CDR1 MDHEN and CDR2 SYDVKM. V shed 3 bases, J shed 16 bases, and the junction held 14 bases outside the gene matches. The CDR3 loop spans 14 amino acids. This specimen consisted of peripheral blood, obtained 28 days after the second AZD1222 dose. This clonotype was sampled from an adult who received the AZD1222 COVID-19 vaccine. V usage is TRBV28 and J usage is TRBJ1-4; 7 bases map to TRBD1. In DNA form, the CDR3 reads TGTGCCAGCAGTTTCAACAGGGGCCCGGTCTTCGAGTTTTTT. This sequence encodes CASSFNRGPVFEFF.